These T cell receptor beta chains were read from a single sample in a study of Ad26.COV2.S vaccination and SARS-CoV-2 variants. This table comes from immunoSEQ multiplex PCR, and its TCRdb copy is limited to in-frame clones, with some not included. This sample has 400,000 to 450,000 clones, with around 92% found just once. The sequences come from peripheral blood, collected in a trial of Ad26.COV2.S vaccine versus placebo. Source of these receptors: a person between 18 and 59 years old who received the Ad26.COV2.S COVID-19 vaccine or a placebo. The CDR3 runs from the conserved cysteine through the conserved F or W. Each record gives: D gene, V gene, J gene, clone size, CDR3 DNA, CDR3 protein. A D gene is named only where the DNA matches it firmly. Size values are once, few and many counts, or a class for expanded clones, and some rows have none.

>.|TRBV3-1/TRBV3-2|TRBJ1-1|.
TGTGCCAGCAGCCCTCGGGCTGAGAACACTGAAGCTTTCTTT
CASSPRAENTEAFF
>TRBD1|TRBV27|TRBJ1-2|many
TGTGCCAGCAGTGCACAGGGGCGAGGTGGCTACACCTTC
CASSAQGRGGYTF
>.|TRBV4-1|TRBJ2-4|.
TGCGCCAGCAGCCAAGGGAACATTCAGTACTTC
CASSQGNIQYF
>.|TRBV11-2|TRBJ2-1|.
TGTGCCAGCAGCGCCATGGGCATCCGTCCCTACAATGAGCAGTTCTTC
CASSAMGIRPYNEQFF
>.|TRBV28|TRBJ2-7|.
TGTGCCCATGGACAGACAGTCTACGAGCAGTACTTC
CAHGQTVYEQYF
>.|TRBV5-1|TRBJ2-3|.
TGCGCCAGCAGCGGGGGGACGAGACAAGGCGATACGCAGTATTTT
CASSGGTRQGDTQYF
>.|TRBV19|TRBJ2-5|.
TGTGCCAGTAGTATTAGCGGAACACAAGAGACCCAGTACTTC
CASSISGTQETQYF
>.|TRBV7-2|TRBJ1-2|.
TGTGCCAGCAGCTTAGTAGGCCGTCGGGATGGCTACACCTTC
CASSLVGRRDGYTF
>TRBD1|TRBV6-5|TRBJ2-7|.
TGTGCCAGCAGTTCACCGGGACAGAGTTTCGAGCAGTACTTC
CASSSPGQSFEQYF
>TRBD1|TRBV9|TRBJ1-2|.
TGTGCCAGCAGCGGGGACAGGGGAAGCTATGGCTACACCTTC
CASSGDRGSYGYTF
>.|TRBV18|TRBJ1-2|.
TGTGCCAGCTCACCGAGAAGTAGGGGAAACTATGGCTACACCTTC
CASSPRSRGNYGYTF
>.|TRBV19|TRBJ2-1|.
TGTGCCAGTAAGGGGGGCTACAATGAGCAGTTCTTC
CASKGGYNEQFF
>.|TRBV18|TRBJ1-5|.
TGTGCCAGCTCACCTCGCCGGGAAAATCAGCCCCAGCATTTT
CASSPRRENQPQHF
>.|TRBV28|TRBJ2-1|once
TGTGCCAGCAGTTTAAATGGGGGGAATGAGCAGTTCTTC
CASSLNGGNEQFF
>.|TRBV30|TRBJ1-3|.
TGTGCCTGGAGTGGACAGGCTTCTGGAAACACCATATATTTT
CAWSGQASGNTIYF
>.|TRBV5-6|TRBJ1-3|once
TGTGCCAGCAGCTTTTCTGGAAACACCATATATTTT
CASSFSGNTIYF
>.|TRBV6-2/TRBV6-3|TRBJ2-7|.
TGTGCCAGCAGTTATCTTAAACCACCCGGCGAGCAGTACTTC
CASSYLKPPGEQYF
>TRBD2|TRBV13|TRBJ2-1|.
TGTGCCAGCAGCTTACTAGCGGGGGTTCTCTCCTACAATGAGCAGTTCTTC
CASSLLAGVLSYNEQFF
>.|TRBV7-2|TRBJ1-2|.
TGTGCCAGCAGCTTTACCCACGGGGACTCCGGGGGCTACACCTTC
CASSFTHGDSGGYTF
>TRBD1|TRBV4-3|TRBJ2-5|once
TGCGCCAGCAGCCAAGCTACAGGGGGATCGGAGACCCAGTACTTC
CASSQATGGSETQYF
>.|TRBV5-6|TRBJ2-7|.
TGTGCCAGCAGCACCTTTCCCGGGACTTCTCCCTACGAGCAGTACTTC
CASSTFPGTSPYEQYF
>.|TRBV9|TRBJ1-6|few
TGTGCCAGCAGCGTAGGGGTTAGTTCCTATAATTCACCCCTCCACTTT
CASSVGVSSYNSPLHF
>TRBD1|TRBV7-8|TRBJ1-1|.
TGTGCCAGCAGCGCAACAGGGGGGGCTGAAGCTTTCTTT
CASSATGGAEAFF
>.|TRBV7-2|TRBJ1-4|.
TGTGCCAGCAGTCTCAGGCCAACTAATGAAAAACTGTTTTTT
CASSLRPTNEKLFF
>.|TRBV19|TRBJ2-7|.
TGTGCCAGTAGTATCGACGGATACTCCTACGAGCAGTACTTC
CASSIDGYSYEQYF
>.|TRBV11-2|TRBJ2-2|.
TGTGCCAGCACCCCGATGAAAGGAGCGGGCCACGGGGAGCTGTTTTTT
CASTPMKGAGHGELFF
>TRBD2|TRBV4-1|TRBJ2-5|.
TGCGCCAGCAGCCAAGATGGACTAGCGGGGGGCCAAGAGACCCAGTACTTC
CASSQDGLAGGQETQYF
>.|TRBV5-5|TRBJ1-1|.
TGTGCCAGCAGCTTGCAGGGGAACACTGAAGCTTTCTTT
CASSLQGNTEAFF
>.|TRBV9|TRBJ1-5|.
TGTGCCAGCAGTTCAGGACATAGCAATCAGCCCCAGCATTTT
CASSSGHSNQPQHF
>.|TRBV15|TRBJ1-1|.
TGTGCCACCGCCTTAGACATGAACACTGAAGCTTTCTTT
CATALDMNTEAFF
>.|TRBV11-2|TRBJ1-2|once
TGTGCCAGCAGCTTGCCAGTAACCGCCCCATATGGCTACACCTTC
CASSLPVTAPYGYTF
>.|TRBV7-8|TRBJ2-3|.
TGTGCCAGCAGCTTAGTCGTAGGGGTCGCAGATACGCAGTATTTT
CASSLVVGVADTQYF
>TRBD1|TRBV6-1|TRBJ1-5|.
TGTGCCAGCAGTGAGTACAGGGGGCTTCAGCCCCAGCATTTT
CASSEYRGLQPQHF
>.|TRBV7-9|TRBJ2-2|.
TGTGCCAGCAGCTTAGTCGACCCGAACACCGGGGAGCTGTTTTTT
CASSLVDPNTGELFF
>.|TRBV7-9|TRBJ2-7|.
TGTGCCAGCAGCTTAGAGAGGTACGAGCAGTACTTC
CASSLERYEQYF
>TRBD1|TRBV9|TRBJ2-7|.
TGTGCCAGCAGCCCCCCCGGGACAGGCTCCTACGAGCAGTACTTC
CASSPPGTGSYEQYF
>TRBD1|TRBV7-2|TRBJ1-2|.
TGTGCCAGCAGCTTTGGACCCGGGACAGGGAATGGCTACACCTTC
CASSFGPGTGNGYTF
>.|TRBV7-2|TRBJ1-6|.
TGTGCCAGCACGTCCCCGGACTTGGACAAAGGCGTCTCACCCCTCCACTTT
CASTSPDLDKGVSPLHF
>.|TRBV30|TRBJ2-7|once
TGTGCCTGGAGTGTGCTGAAAACCTCCTACGAGCAGTACTTC
CAWSVLKTSYEQYF
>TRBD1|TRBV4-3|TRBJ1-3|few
TGCGCCAGCAGCCAAGGAGACAGGGGTGCTGGAAACACCATATATTTT
CASSQGDRGAGNTIYF
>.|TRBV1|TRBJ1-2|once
TGCACCAGCAGCCATTTACGTCCGCCTAAGAACTATGGCTACACCTTC
CTSSHLRPPKNYGYTF
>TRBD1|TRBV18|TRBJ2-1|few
TGTGCCAGCTCACCACTTGGACAGGGCGCGAGTGAGCAGTTCTTC
CASSPLGQGASEQFF
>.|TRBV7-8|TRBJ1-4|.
TGTGCCAGCAGCTTAAGACAGGCGGCAGCTAATGAAAAACTGTTTTTT
CASSLRQAAANEKLFF
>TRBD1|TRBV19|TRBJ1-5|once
TGTGCCAGTAGTATAGGACAGGGTGGCAATCAGCCCCAGCATTTT
CASSIGQGGNQPQHF
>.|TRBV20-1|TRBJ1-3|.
TGCAGTGAGCCCGGAAACACCATATATTTT
CSEPGNTIYF
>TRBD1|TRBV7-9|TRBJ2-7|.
TGTGCCAGCAGCTTACCTGACAGGGTCCTCGAGCAGTACTTC
CASSLPDRVLEQYF
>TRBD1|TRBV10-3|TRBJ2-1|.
TGTGCCATCAGTGAGTCAAATCGACAGGGAGTAGGGAATGAGCAGTTCTTC
CAISESNRQGVGNEQFF
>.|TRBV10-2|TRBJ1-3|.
TGCGCCAGCAGTGAGGGGGGGCGATTTGGAGGAAACACCATATATTTT
CASSEGGRFGGNTIYF
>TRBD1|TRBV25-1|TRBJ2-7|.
TGTGCCAGCAGTGATACCGACGGACAGGGATGTTGTGAGCAGTACTTC
CASSDTDGQGCCEQYF
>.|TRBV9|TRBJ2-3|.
TGTGCCAGCAGCGTAGATTCTGGCGTAGATACGCAGTATTTT
CASSVDSGVDTQYF
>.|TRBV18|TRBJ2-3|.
TGTGCCAGCTCACCAGATGAGCGGGGCACAGATACGCAGTATTTT
CASSPDERGTDTQYF
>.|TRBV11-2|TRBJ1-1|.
TGTGCCAGCAGCTTAGTAGGGGGGGGTCCAGGGACTGAAGCTTTCTTT
CASSLVGGGPGTEAFF
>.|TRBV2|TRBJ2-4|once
TGTGCCAGCACAGGACCCACGGAAGGGGGGGTTTGGATTCAGTACTTC
CASTGPTEGGVWIQYF
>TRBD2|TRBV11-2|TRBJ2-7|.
TGTGCCAGCAGCCAAGCGGGGGAAAGGTACGAGCAGTACTTC
CASSQAGERYEQYF
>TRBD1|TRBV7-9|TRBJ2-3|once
TGTGCCAGCAGCTCAAGACAGGGACGCACAGATACGCAGTATTTT
CASSSRQGRTDTQYF